These 27 T cell receptor beta chains originate from one sample sequenced in a study of blood T cell repertoires in COVID-19. Repertoires were generated with immunoSEQ multiplex PCR, while TCRdb's copy carries only in-frame clones and drops some. The repertoire holds 150,000 to 200,000 clones, about 80% seen once, with 6.9% in the top ten. Specimen: peripheral blood. The receptors come from a human donor with acute or convalescent COVID-19. The donor label of this sample is uncertain.

The rearrangement links TRBV6-1 to TRBJ1-6; the D is unclear. Per the germline V gene, CDR1 is MNHNS and CDR2 is SASEGT. The CDR3 loop spans 13 amino acids. V lost 3 bases to trimming and J lost 8 bases, with 8 bases between them. The CDR3 DNA is TGTGCCAGCAGTGACCGTCGTTATTCACCCCTCCACTTT. It is translated as CASSDRRYSPLHF.

V usage is TRBV5-1 and J usage is TRBJ2-2, with 10 bases fitting TRBD2. With 4 bases clipped from V and 0 bases from J, the junction kept 9 bases outside the gene matches. Germline values: CDR1 SGHRS, CDR2 YFSETQ. This CDR3 spans 18 amino acids. CDR3 residues: CASSPGLALYSNTGELFF. CDR3 DNA: TGCGCCAGCAGCCCGGGACTAGCGCTCTATTCGAACACCGGGGAGCTGTTTTTT.

The chain joins TRBV9 to TRBJ2-5; 15 bases agree with TRBD2. With 3 bases clipped from V and 5 bases from J, the junction kept 11 bases outside the gene matches. The germline CDR1 and CDR2 sequences are SGDLS and YYNGEE. The CDR3 length is 18 residues. CDR3 in amino acids: CASSAESRGTSGRETQYF. The CDR3 DNA sequence: TGTGCCAGCAGCGCCGAGAGCCGAGGGACTAGCGGGAGGGAGACCCAGTACTTC.

This chain uses TRBV12-3 or TRBV12-4 with TRBJ2-4; TRBD1 aligns across 7 bases. The CDR3 consists of 12 residues. V shed 5 bases, J shed 12 bases, and the junction held 7 bases outside the gene matches. The CDR3 bases are TGTGCCAGCAGTAAGGGGGCGAGCTCTCAGTACTTC. Encoded protein: CASSKGASSQYF.

V gene TRBV12-5 combines with J gene TRBJ2-7; 14 bases fit TRBD2. The CDR3 loop spans 18 amino acids. In germline, CDR1 is LGHNT, CDR2 FRNRAP. After removal of 2 bases from V and 4 bases from J, the junction contained 10 bases not matched to a gene. The CDR3 nucleotides read TGTGCTAGTGGTTTGTACCAGGGACTAGCGGGAGTTGATTACGAGCAGTACTTC. It is translated as CASGLYQGLAGVDYEQYF.

This rearrangement joins TRBV7-9 to TRBJ1-1; D gene uncertain. Germline V gene lookup returns CDR1 SEHNR and CDR2 FQNEAQ (reference sequence). This CDR3 contains 14 residues. V was clipped by 1 base and J by 1 base, with 7 bases between them. CDR3 nucleotide sequence: TGTGCCAGCAGCTTAGTCGGTTGGAACACTGAAGCTTTCTTT. Translated: CASSLVGWNTEAFF. Using reference TRBV7-9 and TRBJ1-1 for the parts outside the CDR3, the full variable domain is DTGVSQNPRHKITKRGQNVTFRCDPISEHNRLYWYRQTLGQGPEFLTYFQNEAQLEKSRLLSDRFSAERPKGSFSTLEIQRTEQGDSAMYLCASSLVGWNTEAFFGQGTRLTVV.

The chain couples TRBV19 to TRBJ1-5; D gene unclear. The CDR3 has 12 residues. The germline V and J ends were trimmed by 3 bases and 7 bases, with 7 bases remaining between them. Germline V gives CDR1 LNHDA, CDR2 SQIVND (reference sequence). CDR3 region: CASSIPRQPQHF. The CDR3 DNA sequence: TGTGCCAGTAGTATTCCTCGGCAGCCCCAGCATTTT.

This clone came up a few times. The V and J genes are TRBV30 and TRBJ2-1; TRBD1 is a possible D gene (5 bases). The CDR3 contains 12 residues. The germline CDR1 and CDR2 sequences are GTSNPN and SVGIG (reference sequence). Trimming cost V 5 bases and J 7 bases, with 12 bases left between them. Here the CDR3 reads CAWDLNRNEQFF. CDR3 DNA sequence: TGTGCCTGGGATTTAAACAGGAATGAGCAGTTCTTC.

This chain connects TRBV5-7 to TRBJ2-4, with TRBD1 matching over 9 bases. TRBV5-7 qualifies as an ORF whose function is uncertain. With 0 bases clipped from V and 15 bases from J, the junction kept 19 bases outside the gene matches. The CDR3 runs to 17 residues. DNA of the CDR3: TGTGCCAGCAGCTTGGTTCTCAGTTCGGGACAGGGACCACTCCGGTACTTC. This encodes CASSLVLSSGQGPLRYF.

This chain links TRBV18 with TRBJ1-2, with TRBD1 as a possible D gene (5 bases). The CDR3 loop spans 14 amino acids. V lost 2 bases and J 8 bases, leaving 15 bases between the germline ends. The germline V gene has CDR1 KGHSH and CDR2 LQKENI. The CDR3 bases are TGTGCCAGCTCACCAAGTTCAGGGAAGGTGGGCTACACCTTC. Translated, it gives CASSPSSGKVGYTF. Drawing the rest from reference TRBV18 and TRBJ1-2, the complete variable domain is NAGVMQNPRHLVRRRGQEARLRCSPMKGHSHVYWYRQLPEEGLKFMVYLQKENIIDESGMPKERFSAEFPKEGPSILRIQQVVRGDSAAYFCASSPSSGKVGYTFGSGTRLTVV.

This clone was seen only a few times. The chain employs TRBV6-6 and TRBJ2-7; a possible D gene is TRBD1 (5 bases). CDR1 and CDR2 from the germline V gene are MNHNY and SVGAGI (reference sequence). The CDR3 is 13 amino acids. V was shortened by 8 bases and J by 3 bases, with 14 bases between the two germline ends. The CDR3 loop reads CASQRQRGYEQYF. As DNA, the CDR3 is TGTGCCAGCCAAAGACAGAGAGGCTACGAGCAGTACTTC.

This chain links TRBV12-3 or TRBV12-4 with TRBJ2-1, with D maybe TRBD2 (6 bases). The CDR3 is 13 amino acids. Trimming took off 6 bases at V and 5 bases at J, with 11 bases between the two ends. In DNA, the CDR3 is TGTGCCAGCAGGGCGGGATGGCACAATGAGCAGTTCTTC. Protein product: CASRAGWHNEQFF.

The CDR3 sequence: CASRPPGGETQYF. The CDR3 region has the DNA TGTGCCAGCAGGCCCCCAGGGGGAGAGACCCAGTACTTC. The chain has TRBV6-5 and TRBJ2-5, with 7 bases matching TRBD1. After removal of 6 bases from V and 4 bases from J, the junction contained 5 bases not matched to a gene. CDR3 length: 13 amino acids. Germline CDR1 MNHEY, CDR2 SVGAGI.

This clone occurred a few times. The V call is TRBV30, the J call TRBJ2-6; tentative D call: TRBD1 (6 bases). Trimming took off 3 bases at V and 0 bases at J, with 15 bases between the two ends. Germline V gene sequence: CDR1 GTSNPN, CDR2 SVGIG (reference sequence). The CDR3 consists of 17 residues. The chain's CDR3 is CAWSLIGQHSGANVLTF. In nucleotides, the CDR3 is TGTGCCTGGAGCCTAATCGGACAGCACTCTGGGGCCAACGTCCTGACTTTC.

This chain uses TRBV29-1 with TRBJ2-4; D gene unclear. The CDR3 sequence is 12 residues long. V was shortened by 2 bases and J by 8 bases, with 10 bases between the two germline ends. CDR1 and CDR2 (germline): SQVTM, ANQGSEA. Here the CDR3 DNA reads TGCAGCGTTGAACTCTCATCAGACATTCAGTACTTC. Encoded protein: CSVELSSDIQYF.

The V call is TRBV29-1, the J call TRBJ2-1, with TRBD1 matching over 11 bases. Germline-derived CDR1 and CDR2 are SQVTM and ANQGSEA. CDR3 size: 16 residues. Trimming took 7 bases from V and 6 from J; bases not matched to a gene: 14. CDR3 sequence (DNA): TGCAGCGCCCCCAAGGGAGGGACAGGGGGGACCAATGAGCAGTTCTTC. Protein sequence: CSAPKGGTGGTNEQFF.

The sample holds a few counts of this clone. The V call is TRBV3-1 (or the pseudogene TRBV3-2), the J call TRBJ1-6; D is uncertain. V lost 0 bases and J 9 bases, leaving 6 bases between the germline ends. This CDR3 has 13 residues. Germline CDR1 is LGHDT and CDR2 is YNNKEL (reference sequence). The CDR3 bases are TGTGCCAGCAGCCAAGAAGCTAGTTCACCCCTCCACTTT. Residues: CASSQEASSPLHF.

This clone was detected once. The gene calls are TRBV29-1 and TRBJ1-5, with a tentative D call TRBD1 (6 bases). This CDR3 is 15 amino acids long. Trimming stripped 5 bases from V and 6 bases from J, with 20 bases between. Germline V CDR1 and CDR2: SQVTM, ANQGSEA. In DNA form, the CDR3 reads TGCAGCGTTACTCTCCAGGGGTCCCCTGGTCAGCCCCAGCATTTT. Its translation is CSVTLQGSPGQPQHF.

CDR3 DNA sequence: TGTGCCAGCAGCCAAAGGGGTGGCGGGGCCGACTACAATGAGCAGTTCTTC. As protein: CASSQRGGGADYNEQFF. This chain joins TRBV3-1 (or the pseudogene TRBV3-2) and TRBJ2-1; a possible D gene is TRBD2 (6 bases). CDR1 LGHDT and CDR2 YNNKEL come from the germline V gene (reference sequence). Between the trimmed V and J ends, which lost 2 bases and 3 bases, there was a span of 17 bases. This CDR3 region has 17 residues.

The genes are TRBV2 and TRBJ1-1; 7 bases are a match to TRBD1. J lost 1 base, V lost 6 bases, and 5 bases had no gene match. Germline assignment: CDR1 SNHLY and CDR2 FYNNEI. The CDR3 contains 14 residues. For the CDR3, the DNA is TGTGCCAGCAGCCATCCAGGGGGGAACACTGAAGCTTTCTTT. Translated, it gives CASSHPGGNTEAFF.

This clone has a handful of counts. V is TRBV11-3 and J is TRBJ1-1; D ambiguous. The CDR3 spans 13 residues. V lost 5 bases and J lost 0, with 7 bases in between. CDR1 and CDR2 (germline): SGHNT, YENEEA. The CDR3 spells CASSPNMNTEAFF. In DNA, the CDR3 is TGTGCCAGCAGCCCGAACATGAACACTGAAGCTTTCTTT.

This rearrangement joins TRBV7-2 to TRBJ2-3, with a tentative D call TRBD2 (5 bases). Germline CDR1 and CDR2: SGHTA and FQGNSA. V was shortened by 3 bases and J by 0 bases, with 7 bases between the two germline ends. CDR3 size: 14 residues. The CDR3 DNA reads TGTGCCAGCAGCTTCCGGGGTAGCACAGATACGCAGTATTTT. It translates to CASSFRGSTDTQYF.

This chain joins TRBV2 and TRBJ2-7, with 9 bases lining up with TRBD1. The length of the CDR3 is 14 residues. CDR1 is SNHLY, CDR2 FYNNEI, per germline. V dropped 6 bases and J dropped 6; count of bases not matched to a gene: 9. CDR3 in amino acids: CASSAGTGKREQYF. The DNA of the CDR3 is TGTGCCAGCAGCGCCGGGACAGGGAAGCGCGAGCAGTACTTC. The full variable domain, completed using reference TRBV2 and TRBJ2-7, is EPEVTQTPSHQVTQMGQEVILRCVPISNHLYFYWYRQILGQKVEFLVSFYNNEISEKSEIFDDQFSVERPDGSNFTLKIRSTKLEDSAMYFCASSAGTGKREQYFGPGTRLTVT.

This clone appeared once. The rearrangement joins TRBV30 to TRBJ2-7; 7 bases agree with TRBD2. CDR1 and CDR2 (germline): GTSNPN, SVGIG (reference sequence). The ends lost 0 bases at V and 6 bases at J; junction bases unmatched: 14. There are 16 residues in the CDR3. The CDR3 is CAWSVLSGYNPSEQYF. The CDR3 nucleotides read TGTGCCTGGAGTGTTCTTAGCGGGTATAACCCCTCCGAGCAGTACTTC.

The genes are TRBV10-1 and TRBJ2-1; 14 bases agree with TRBD2. Unmatched junction bases numbered 9, after V lost 5 bases and J lost 6 bases. This CDR3 is built from 17 residues. Germline V CDR1 and CDR2: WNHNN, SYGVQD (reference sequence). Here the CDR3 reads CASSKTSGRAGSNEQFF. DNA for the CDR3: TGCGCCAGCAGTAAGACTAGCGGGAGGGCCGGGTCCAATGAGCAGTTCTTC.

This clone was seen only once. The chain carries TRBV11-2 and TRBJ2-1; possible D gene TRBD1, 5 bases. V lost 4 bases and J lost 5, with 9 bases in between. CDR3 length: 13 amino acids. The V gene's germline CDR1 is SGHAT and CDR2 FQNNGV. The DNA for the CDR3 is TGTGCCAGCAGCTCGACAGCTAACAATGAGCAGTTCTTC. Translation gives CASSSTANNEQFF.

This chain connects TRBV5-1 to TRBJ1-2, with D possibly matching TRBD1 (5 bases). This CDR3 contains 13 residues. The germline V gene has CDR1 SGHRS and CDR2 YFSETQ. Trimming removed 1 base from V and 7 bases from J, with 11 bases in between. The CDR3 nucleotides are TGCGCCAGCAGCTTGTCACCGGGGGGTGGCTACACCTTC. This gives the protein CASSLSPGGGYTF.